This T cell receptor beta chain was documented in a study of shared clonotypes between healthy human individuals. A note on this clone: The target antigen is unknown. The junction and the germline gene differ at one end; a read error may be behind it.

The CDR3 loop spans 14 amino acids. Germline-derived CDR1 and CDR2 are LNHDA and SQIVND (reference sequence). Findings and caveats of the study: A generally larger estimated richness was seen in naive subsets than in memory subsets.

Method: immunoSEQ multiplex PCR; TCRdb's copy keeps in-frame clones and lacks some. The sample holds 600,000 to 750,000 clones, over 60% seen once. The sample taken for sequencing was memory CD4+ T cells sorted from blood. Subset: CD45RA-negative fraction. This sequence joins TRBV19 and TRBJ2-2; D might be TRBD1 (6 bases). This TCR was sampled from a woman in her thirties in good health. The CDR3 sequence is CTSSTTPGVGELFF. CDR3 DNA sequence: TGTACCAGTAGTACCACGCCAGGGGTCGGGGAGCTGTTTTTT.